This T cell receptor beta chain was captured by sequencing in a study of cytomegalovirus exposure and HLA in healthy donors. This clone was seen a few times. PCR primers comprised 60 Vbeta and 13 Jbeta primers. The protocol was immunoSEQ multiplex PCR, while the TCRdb copy is restricted to in-frame clones and leaves out a portion. This sample has over 80,000 clones; roughly 80% occur once, and the top ten carry approximately 16%. Sequenced input: PBMCs. This TCR was recovered from a man between 60 and 75 years old in good health and CMV-seropositive.

The DNA for the CDR3 is TGTGCCAGCAGTGAAGGGGCGAGGGCTCTTAATGAAAAACTGTTTTTT. Translating gives CASSEGARALNEKLFF. V usage is TRBV6-1 and J usage is TRBJ1-4, with D hard to call. Germline CDR1 MNHNS, CDR2 SASEGT. This CDR3 is built from 16 residues. V dropped 1 base and J dropped 4 bases, with 13 bases sitting between them.